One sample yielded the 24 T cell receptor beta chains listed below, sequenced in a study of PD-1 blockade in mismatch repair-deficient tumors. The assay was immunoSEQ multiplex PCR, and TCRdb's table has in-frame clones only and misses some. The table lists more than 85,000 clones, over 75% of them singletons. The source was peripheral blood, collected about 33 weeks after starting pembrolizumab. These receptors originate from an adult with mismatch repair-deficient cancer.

As DNA, the CDR3 is TGTGCCAGCAGCTCTACGCCCCGGGACACCCAAGAGACCCAGTACTTC. This gives the protein CASSSTPRDTQETQYF. The rearrangement uses TRBV9 and TRBJ2-5; D may be TRBD1 (6 bases). The CDR3 length is 16 residues. Germline CDR1 reads SGDLS; CDR2 reads YYNGEE. The germline V and J ends were trimmed by 4 bases and 1 base, with 17 bases remaining between them.

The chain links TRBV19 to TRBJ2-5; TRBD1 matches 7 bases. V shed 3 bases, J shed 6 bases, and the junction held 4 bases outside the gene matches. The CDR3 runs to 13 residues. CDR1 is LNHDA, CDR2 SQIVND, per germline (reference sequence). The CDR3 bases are TGTGCCAGTAGTATTAGCAGGGGGAAGACCCAGTACTTC. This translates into CASSISRGKTQYF.

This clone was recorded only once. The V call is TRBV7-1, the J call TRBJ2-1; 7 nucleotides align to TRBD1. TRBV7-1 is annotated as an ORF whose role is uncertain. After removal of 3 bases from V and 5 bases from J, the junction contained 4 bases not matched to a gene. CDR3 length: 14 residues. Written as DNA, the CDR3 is TGTGCCAGCAGCTCGGACAGGATAAACAATGAGCAGTTCTTC. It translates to CASSSDRINNEQFF.

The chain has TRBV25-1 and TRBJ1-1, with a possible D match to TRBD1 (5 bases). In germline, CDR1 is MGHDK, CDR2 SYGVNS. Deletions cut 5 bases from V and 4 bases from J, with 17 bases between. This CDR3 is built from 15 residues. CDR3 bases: TGTGCCAGCAGTACTCCCTGGGGCCGAGGCACTGAAGCTTTCTTT. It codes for CASSTPWGRGTEAFF.

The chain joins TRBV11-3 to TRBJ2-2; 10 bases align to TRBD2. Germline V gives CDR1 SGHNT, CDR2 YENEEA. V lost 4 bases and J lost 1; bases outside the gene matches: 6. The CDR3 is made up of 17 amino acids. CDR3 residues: CASSSLAGGLNTGELFF. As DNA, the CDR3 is TGTGCCAGCAGCTCCTTAGCGGGAGGCTTGAACACCGGGGAGCTGTTTTTT.

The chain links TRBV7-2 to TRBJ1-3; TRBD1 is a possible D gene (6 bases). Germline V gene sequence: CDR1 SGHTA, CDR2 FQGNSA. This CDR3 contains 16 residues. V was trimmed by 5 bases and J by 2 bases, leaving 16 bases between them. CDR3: CASSKGGGRAGNTIYF. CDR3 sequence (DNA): TGTGCCAGCAGCAAAGGAGGGGGTAGGGCTGGAAACACCATATATTTT. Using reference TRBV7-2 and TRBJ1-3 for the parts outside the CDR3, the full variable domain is GAGVSQSPSNKVTEKGKDVELRCDPISGHTALYWYRQSLGQGLEFLIYFQGNSAPDKSGLPSDRFSAERTGGSVSTLTIQRTQQEDSAVYLCASSKGGGRAGNTIYFGEGSWLTVV.

CDR3 DNA sequence: TGTGCCAGCTCACCGGGTTCAGGGGCGGAAAAACTGTTTTTT. It specifies CASSPGSGAEKLFF. The chain links TRBV18 to TRBJ1-4; tentative D call: TRBD1 (6 bases). The CDR3 runs to 14 residues. Germline loops: CDR1 KGHSH, CDR2 LQKENI. Trimming removed 3 bases at V and 8 bases at J, with 13 bases between.

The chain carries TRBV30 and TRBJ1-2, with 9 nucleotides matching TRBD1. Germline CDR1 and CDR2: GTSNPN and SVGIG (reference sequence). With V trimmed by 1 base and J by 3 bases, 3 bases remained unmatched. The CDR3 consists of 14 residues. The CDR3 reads CAWSGDRVDYGYTF. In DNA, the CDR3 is TGTGCCTGGAGTGGGGACAGGGTTGACTATGGCTACACCTTC.

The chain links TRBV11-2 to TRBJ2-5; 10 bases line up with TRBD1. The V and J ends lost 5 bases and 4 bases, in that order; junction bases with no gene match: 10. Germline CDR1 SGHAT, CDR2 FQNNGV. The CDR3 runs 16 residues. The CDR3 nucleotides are TGTGCCAGCAGCCCCCGGACAGGGGGAATTAGAGAGACCCAGTACTTC. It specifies CASSPRTGGIRETQYF.

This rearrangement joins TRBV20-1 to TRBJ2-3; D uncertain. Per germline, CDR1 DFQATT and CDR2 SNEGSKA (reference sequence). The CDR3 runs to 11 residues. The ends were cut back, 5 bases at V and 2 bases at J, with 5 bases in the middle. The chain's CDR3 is CSAGPTDTQYF. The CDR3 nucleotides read TGCAGTGCTGGTCCCACAGATACGCAGTATTTT.

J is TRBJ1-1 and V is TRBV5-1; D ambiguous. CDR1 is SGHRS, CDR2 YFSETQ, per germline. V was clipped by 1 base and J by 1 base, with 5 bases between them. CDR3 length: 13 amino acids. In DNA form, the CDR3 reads TGCGCCAGCAGCTTGCTAGGGAACACTGAAGCTTTCTTT. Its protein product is CASSLLGNTEAFF.

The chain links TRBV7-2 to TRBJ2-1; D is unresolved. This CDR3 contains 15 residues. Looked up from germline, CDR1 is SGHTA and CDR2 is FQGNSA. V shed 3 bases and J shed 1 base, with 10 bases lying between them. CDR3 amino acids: CASSFLIGSYNEQFF. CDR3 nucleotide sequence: TGTGCCAGCAGCTTCCTAATAGGGTCCTACAATGAGCAGTTCTTC.

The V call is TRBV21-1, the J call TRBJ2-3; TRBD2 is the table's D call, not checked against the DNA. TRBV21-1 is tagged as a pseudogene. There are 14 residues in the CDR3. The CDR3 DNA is TGTGCCAGCAGCAAAGAGAGGGTAACAGATACGCAGTATTTT. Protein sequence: CASSKERVTDTQYF.

The CDR3 protein is CASSSPGRAEKLFF. CDR3 nucleotides: TGTGCCAGTAGCTCCCCGGGGAGGGCTGAAAAACTGTTTTTT. The V and J genes are TRBV19 and TRBJ1-4, with D hard to call. This CDR3 region has 14 residues. Trimming stripped 6 bases from V and 7 bases from J, with 15 bases between. CDR1 and CDR2 from the germline V gene are LNHDA and SQIVND (reference sequence).

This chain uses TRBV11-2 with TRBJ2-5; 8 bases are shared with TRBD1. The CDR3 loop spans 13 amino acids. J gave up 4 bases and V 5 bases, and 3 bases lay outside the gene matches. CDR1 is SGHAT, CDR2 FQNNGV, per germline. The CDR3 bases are TGTGCCAGCAGCCGGACAGGGTTAGAGACCCAGTACTTC. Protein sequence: CASSRTGLETQYF. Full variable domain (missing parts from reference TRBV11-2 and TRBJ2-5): EAGVAQSPRYKIIEKRQSVAFWCNPISGHATLYWYQQILGQGPKLLIQFQNNGVVDDSQLPKDRFSAERLKGVDSTLKIQPAKLEDSAVYLCASSRTGLETQYFGPGTRLLVL.

CDR3 amino acids: CASSLEPGPYEQYF. The CDR3 coding sequence is TGCGCCAGCAGCTTGGAGCCAGGGCCCTACGAGCAGTACTTC. The chain joins TRBV5-1 to TRBJ2-7; possibly TRBD1 for D (5 bases). The germline V gene encodes CDR1 SGHRS and CDR2 YFSETQ. The CDR3 extends over 14 amino acids. Trimming pared 0 bases from V and 2 bases from J, leaving 9 bases between.

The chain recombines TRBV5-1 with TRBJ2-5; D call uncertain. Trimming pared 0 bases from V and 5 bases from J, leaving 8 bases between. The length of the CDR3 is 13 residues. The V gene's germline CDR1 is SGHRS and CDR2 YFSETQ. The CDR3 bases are TGCGCCAGCAGCTTGGAATCTGGGGAGACCCAGTACTTC. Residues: CASSLESGETQYF. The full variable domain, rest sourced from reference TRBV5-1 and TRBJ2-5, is KAGVTQTPRYLIKTRGQQVTLSCSPISGHRSVSWYQQTPGQGLQFLFEYFSETQRNKGNFPGRFSGRQFSNSRSEMNVSTLELGDSALYLCASSLESGETQYFGPGTRLLVL.

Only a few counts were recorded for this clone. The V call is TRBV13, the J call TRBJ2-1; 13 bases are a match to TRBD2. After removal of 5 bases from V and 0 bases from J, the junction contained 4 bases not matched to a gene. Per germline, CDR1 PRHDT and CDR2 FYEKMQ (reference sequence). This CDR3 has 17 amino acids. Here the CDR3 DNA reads TGTGCCAGCAGCCCAAGGACTAGCGGGAGCTCCTACAATGAGCAGTTCTTC. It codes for CASSPRTSGSSYNEQFF.

DNA for the CDR3: TGCAGCGTTGGCCTCTACAATGAGCAGTTCTTC. This translates into CSVGLYNEQFF. This chain connects TRBV29-1 to TRBJ2-1; D remains ambiguous. Trimming cost V 4 bases and J 3 bases, with 4 bases left between them. Germline CDR1 and CDR2: SQVTM and ANQGSEA. The CDR3 covers 11 residues.

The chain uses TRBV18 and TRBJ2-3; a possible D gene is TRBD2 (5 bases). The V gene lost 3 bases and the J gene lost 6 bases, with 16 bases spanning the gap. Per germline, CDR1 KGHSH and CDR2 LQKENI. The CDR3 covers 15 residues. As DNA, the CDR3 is TGTGCCAGCTCACCGGGTACCGGGGTCGTGGATACGCAGTATTTT. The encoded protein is CASSPGTGVVDTQYF.

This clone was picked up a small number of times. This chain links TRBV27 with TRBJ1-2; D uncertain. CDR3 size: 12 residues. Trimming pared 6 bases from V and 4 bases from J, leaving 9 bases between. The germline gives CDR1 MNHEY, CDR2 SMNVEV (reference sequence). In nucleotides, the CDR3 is TGTGCCAGCAGGTTACGAGTCTATGGCTACACCTTC. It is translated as CASRLRVYGYTF.

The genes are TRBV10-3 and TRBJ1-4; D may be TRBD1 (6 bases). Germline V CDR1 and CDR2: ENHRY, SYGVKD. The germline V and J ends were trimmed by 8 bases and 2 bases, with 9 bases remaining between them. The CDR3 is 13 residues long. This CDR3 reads CAIRDMTNEKLFF. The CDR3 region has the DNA TGTGCCATCCGGGACATGACTAATGAAAAACTGTTTTTT.

The CDR3 sequence: CASKRGDNYGYTF. CDR3 DNA: TGCGCCAGCAAACGTGGAGATAACTATGGCTACACCTTC. V gene TRBV5-1 combines with J gene TRBJ1-2; D remains unclear. The CDR3 covers 13 residues. Germline CDR1 SGHRS, CDR2 YFSETQ. The V and J ends lost 6 bases and 1 base respectively, with 10 bases between them.

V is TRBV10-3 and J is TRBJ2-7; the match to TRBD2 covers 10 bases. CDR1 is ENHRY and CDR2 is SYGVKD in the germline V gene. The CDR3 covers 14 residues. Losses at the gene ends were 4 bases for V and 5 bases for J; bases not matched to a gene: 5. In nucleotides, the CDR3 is TGTGCCATCAGTGCGCTAGCGGGAGCCCACGAGCAGTACTTC. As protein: CAISALAGAHEQYF.